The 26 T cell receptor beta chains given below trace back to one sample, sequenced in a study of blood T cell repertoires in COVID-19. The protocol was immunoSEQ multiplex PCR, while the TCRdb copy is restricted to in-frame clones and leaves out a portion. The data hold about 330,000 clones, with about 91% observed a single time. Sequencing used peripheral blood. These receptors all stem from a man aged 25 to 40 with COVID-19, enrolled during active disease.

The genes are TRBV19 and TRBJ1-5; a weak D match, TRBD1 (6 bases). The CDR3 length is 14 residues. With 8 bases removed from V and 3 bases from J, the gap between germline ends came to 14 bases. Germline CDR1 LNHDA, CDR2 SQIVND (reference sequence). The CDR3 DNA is TGTGCCAGTTCAAAGGGACAAAACAATCAGCCCCAGCATTTT. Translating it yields CASSKGQNNQPQHF.

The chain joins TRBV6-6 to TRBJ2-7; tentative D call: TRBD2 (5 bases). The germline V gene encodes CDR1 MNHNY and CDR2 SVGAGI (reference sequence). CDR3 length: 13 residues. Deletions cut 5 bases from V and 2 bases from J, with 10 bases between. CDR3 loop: CASSVEGTYEQYF. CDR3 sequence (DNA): TGTGCCAGCAGTGTCGAGGGAACCTACGAGCAGTACTTC.

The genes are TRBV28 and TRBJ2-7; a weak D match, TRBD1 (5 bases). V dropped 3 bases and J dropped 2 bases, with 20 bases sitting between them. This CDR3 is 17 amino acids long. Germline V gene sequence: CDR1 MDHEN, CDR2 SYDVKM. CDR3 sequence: CASSFKGPGFGTYEQYF. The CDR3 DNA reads TGTGCCAGCAGTTTTAAGGGGCCGGGCTTTGGCACCTACGAGCAGTACTTC. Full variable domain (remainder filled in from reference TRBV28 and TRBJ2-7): DVKVTQSSRYLVKRTGEKVFLECVQDMDHENMFWYRQDPGLGLRLIYFSYDVKMKEKGDIPEGYSVSREKKERFSLILESASTNQTSMYLCASSFKGPGFGTYEQYFGPGTRLTVT.

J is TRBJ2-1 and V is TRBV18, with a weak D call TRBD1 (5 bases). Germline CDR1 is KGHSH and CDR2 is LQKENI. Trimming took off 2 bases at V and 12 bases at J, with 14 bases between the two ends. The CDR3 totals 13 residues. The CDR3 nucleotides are TGTGCCAGCTCACCAGGGGCGGAATATCGGCAGTTCTTC. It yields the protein CASSPGAEYRQFF.

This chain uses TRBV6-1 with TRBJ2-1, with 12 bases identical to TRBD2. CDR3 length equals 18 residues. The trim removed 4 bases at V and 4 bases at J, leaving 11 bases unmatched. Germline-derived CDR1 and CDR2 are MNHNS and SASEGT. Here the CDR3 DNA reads TGTGCCAGCAGTGCTCAACCCCTAGCGGGGGGGGTATACAATGAGCAGTTCTTC. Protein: CASSAQPLAGGVYNEQFF.

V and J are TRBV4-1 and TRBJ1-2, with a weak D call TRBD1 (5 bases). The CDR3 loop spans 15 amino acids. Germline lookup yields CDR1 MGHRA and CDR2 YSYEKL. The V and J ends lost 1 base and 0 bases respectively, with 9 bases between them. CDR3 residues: CASSQARGANYGYTF. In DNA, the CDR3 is TGCGCCAGCAGCCAAGCACGGGGGGCTAACTATGGCTACACCTTC.

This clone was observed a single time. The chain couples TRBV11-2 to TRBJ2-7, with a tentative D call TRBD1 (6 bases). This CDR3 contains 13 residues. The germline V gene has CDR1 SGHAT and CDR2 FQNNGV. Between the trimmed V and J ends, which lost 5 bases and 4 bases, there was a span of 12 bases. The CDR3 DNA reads TGTGCCAGCAGCCGGAGTCAGGGGTACGAGCAGTACTTC. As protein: CASSRSQGYEQYF.

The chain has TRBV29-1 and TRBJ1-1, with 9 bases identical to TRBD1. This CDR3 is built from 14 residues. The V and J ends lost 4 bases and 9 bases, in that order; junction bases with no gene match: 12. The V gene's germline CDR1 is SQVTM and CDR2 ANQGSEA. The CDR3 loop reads CSVAYGLDRGQAFF. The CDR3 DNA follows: TGCAGCGTTGCCTATGGCCTGGACAGGGGACAAGCTTTCTTT. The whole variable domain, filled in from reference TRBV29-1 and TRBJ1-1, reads SAVISQKPSRDICQRGTSLTIQCQVDSQVTMMFWYRQQPGQSLTLIATANQGSEATYESGFVIDKFPISRPNLTFSTLTVSNMSPEDSSIYLCSVAYGLDRGQAFFGQGTRLTVV.

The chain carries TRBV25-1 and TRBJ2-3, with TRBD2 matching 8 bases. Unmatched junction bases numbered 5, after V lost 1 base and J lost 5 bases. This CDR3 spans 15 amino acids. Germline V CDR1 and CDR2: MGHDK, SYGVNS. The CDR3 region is CASSEFGLAGDTQYF. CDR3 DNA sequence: TGTGCCAGCAGTGAATTCGGGCTAGCGGGAGATACGCAGTATTTT.

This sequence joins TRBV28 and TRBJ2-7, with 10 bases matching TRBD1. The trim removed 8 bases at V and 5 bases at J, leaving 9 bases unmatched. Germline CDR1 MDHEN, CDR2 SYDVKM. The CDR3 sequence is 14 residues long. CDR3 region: CASSNWDRGNEQYF. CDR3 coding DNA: TGTGCCAGCTCCAATTGGGACAGGGGAAACGAGCAGTACTTC.

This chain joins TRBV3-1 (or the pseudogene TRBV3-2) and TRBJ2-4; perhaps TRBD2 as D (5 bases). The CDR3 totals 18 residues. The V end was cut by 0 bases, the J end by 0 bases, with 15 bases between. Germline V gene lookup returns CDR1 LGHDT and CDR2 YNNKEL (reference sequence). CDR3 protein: CASSQEIPGGLAKNIQYF. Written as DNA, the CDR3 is TGTGCCAGCAGCCAAGAGATACCAGGAGGCCTAGCCAAAAACATTCAGTACTTC.

The CDR3 loop is CASSEPSGSGGELFF. CDR3 bases: TGTGCCAGCAGTGAACCCAGCGGGAGTGGCGGGGAGCTGTTTTTT. V gene TRBV2 combines with J gene TRBJ2-2, with 8 bases fitting TRBD2. This CDR3 is built from 15 residues. The germline V gene encodes CDR1 SNHLY and CDR2 FYNNEI. The J segment lost 7 bases and the V segment lost 2 bases, leaving 6 bases of the junction unmatched.

The CDR3 sequence is CAISVIRGDSDTQYF. CDR3 bases: TGTGCCATCAGTGTAATCAGGGGTGATTCAGATACGCAGTATTTT. V is TRBV10-3 and J is TRBJ2-3; TRBD1 might be the D (6 bases). The V and J ends lost 4 bases and 4 bases respectively, with 15 bases between them. The V gene's germline CDR1 is ENHRY and CDR2 SYGVKD. The CDR3 spans 15 residues.

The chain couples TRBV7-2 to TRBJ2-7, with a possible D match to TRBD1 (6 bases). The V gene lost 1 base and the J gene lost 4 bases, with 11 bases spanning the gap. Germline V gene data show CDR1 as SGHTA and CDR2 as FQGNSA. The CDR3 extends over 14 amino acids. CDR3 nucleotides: TGTGCCAGCAGCTTAGTAGGACAGTCGTACGAGCAGTACTTC. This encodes CASSLVGQSYEQYF.

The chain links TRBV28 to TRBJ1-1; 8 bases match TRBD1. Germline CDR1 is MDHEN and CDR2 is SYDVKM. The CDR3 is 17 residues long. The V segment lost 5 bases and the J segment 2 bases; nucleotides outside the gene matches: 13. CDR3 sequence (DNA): TGTGCCAGCAGTCAGACAGGGGCCGCGGATTTTAACACTGAAGCTTTCTTT. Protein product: CASSQTGAADFNTEAFF.

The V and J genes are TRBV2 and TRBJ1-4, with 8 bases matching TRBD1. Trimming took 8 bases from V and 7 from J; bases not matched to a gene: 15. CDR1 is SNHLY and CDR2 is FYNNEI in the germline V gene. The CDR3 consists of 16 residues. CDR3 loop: CASAPDRGEGGEKLFF. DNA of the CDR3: TGTGCCAGCGCCCCCGACAGGGGAGAGGGAGGTGAAAAACTGTTTTTT.

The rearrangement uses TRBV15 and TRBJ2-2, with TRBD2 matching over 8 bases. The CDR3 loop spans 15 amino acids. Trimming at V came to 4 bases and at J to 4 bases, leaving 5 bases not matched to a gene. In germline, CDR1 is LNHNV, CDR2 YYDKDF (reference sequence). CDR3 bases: TGTGCCACCAGCATTGTGGCGGGAGGCACCGGGGAGCTGTTTTTT. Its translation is CATSIVAGGTGELFF.

This chain's CDR3 is CASSLPGQGNTEAFF. The DNA of the CDR3 is TGTGCCAGCAGCCTCCCAGGACAGGGTAACACTGAAGCTTTCTTT. The chain combines TRBV3-1 (or the pseudogene TRBV3-2) with TRBJ1-1; 8 bases line up with TRBD1. The CDR3 totals 15 residues. The junction had 6 bases not matched to a gene; V was cut back by 4 bases and J by 2 bases. Germline CDR1 LGHDT, CDR2 YNNKEL (reference sequence).

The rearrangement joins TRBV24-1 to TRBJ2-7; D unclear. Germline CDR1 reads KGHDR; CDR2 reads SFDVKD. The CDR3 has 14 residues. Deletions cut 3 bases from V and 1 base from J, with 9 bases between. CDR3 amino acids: CATSDNPRSYEQYF. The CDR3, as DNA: TGTGCCACCAGTGATAACCCGAGGTCCTACGAGCAGTACTTC.

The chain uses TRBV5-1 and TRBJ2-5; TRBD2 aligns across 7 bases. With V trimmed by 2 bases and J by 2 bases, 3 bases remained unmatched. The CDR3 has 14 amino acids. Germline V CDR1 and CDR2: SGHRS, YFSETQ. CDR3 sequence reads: CASSFTSAQETQYF. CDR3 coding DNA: TGCGCCAGCAGCTTTACTAGCGCTCAAGAGACCCAGTACTTC. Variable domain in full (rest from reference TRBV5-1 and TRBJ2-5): KAGVTQTPRYLIKTRGQQVTLSCSPISGHRSVSWYQQTPGQGLQFLFEYFSETQRNKGNFPGRFSGRQFSNSRSEMNVSTLELGDSALYLCASSFTSAQETQYFGPGTRLLVL.

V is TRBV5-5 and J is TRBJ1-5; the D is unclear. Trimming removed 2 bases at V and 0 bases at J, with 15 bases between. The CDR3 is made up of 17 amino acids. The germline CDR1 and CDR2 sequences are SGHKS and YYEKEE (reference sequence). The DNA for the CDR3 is TGTGCCAGCAGCTTTAGTACTGTAACTCGTAGCAATCAGCCCCAGCATTTT. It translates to CASSFSTVTRSNQPQHF.

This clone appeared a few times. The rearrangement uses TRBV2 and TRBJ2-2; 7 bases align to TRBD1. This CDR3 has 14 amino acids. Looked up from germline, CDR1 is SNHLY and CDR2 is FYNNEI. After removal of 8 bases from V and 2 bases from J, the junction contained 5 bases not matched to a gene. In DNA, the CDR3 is TGTGCCAGCCACAGGGGCCCCAACACCGGGGAGCTGTTTTTT. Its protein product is CASHRGPNTGELFF. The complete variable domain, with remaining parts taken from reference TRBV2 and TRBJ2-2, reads EPEVTQTPSHQVTQMGQEVILRCVPISNHLYFYWYRQILGQKVEFLVSFYNNEISEKSEIFDDQFSVERPDGSNFTLKIRSTKLEDSAMYFCASHRGPNTGELFFGEGSRLTVL.

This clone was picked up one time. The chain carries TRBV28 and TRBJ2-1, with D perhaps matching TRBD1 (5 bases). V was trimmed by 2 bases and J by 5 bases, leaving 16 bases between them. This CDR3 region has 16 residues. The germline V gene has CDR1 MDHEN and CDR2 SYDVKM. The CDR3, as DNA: TGTGCCAGCAGTTTACTGCAGGGTATGCGAAACAATGAGCAGTTCTTC. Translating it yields CASSLLQGMRNNEQFF.

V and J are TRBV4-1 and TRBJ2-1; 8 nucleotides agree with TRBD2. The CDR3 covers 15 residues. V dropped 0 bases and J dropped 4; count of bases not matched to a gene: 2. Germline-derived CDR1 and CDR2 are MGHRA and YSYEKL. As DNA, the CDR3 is TGCGCCAGCAGCCAAGACGGGAGGGAGTACAATGAGCAGTTCTTC. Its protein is CASSQDGREYNEQFF.

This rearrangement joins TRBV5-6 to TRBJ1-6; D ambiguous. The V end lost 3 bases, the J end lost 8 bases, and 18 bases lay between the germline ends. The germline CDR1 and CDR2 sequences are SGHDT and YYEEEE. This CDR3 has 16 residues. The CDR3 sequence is CASSWGGPSSDSPLHF. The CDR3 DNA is TGTGCCAGCAGCTGGGGTGGACCGAGTAGCGATTCACCCCTCCACTTT.

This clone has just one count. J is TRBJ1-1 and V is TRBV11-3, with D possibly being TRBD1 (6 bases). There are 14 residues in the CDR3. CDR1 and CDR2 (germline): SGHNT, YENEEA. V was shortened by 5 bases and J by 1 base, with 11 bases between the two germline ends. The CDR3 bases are TGTGCCAGCAGCACCGGACAGCCGAACACTGAAGCTTTCTTT. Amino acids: CASSTGQPNTEAFF. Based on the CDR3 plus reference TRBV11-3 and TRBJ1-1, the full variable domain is EAGVVQSPRYKIIEKKQPVAFWCNPISGHNTLYWYLQNLGQGPELLIRYENEEAVDDSQLPKDRFSAERLKGVDSTLKIQPAELGDSAVYLCASSTGQPNTEAFFGQGTRLTVV.